What follows is one TCR beta chain and its context. This could be a read error, since a much larger clone is one nucleotide away. The record originates from a study of T cells after yellow fever vaccination. Study outcomes and limitations: Some clonotypes were seen in both the CD4 and the CD8 compartments. These made up a small share and likely arose from convergent recombination. Abundant bulk-population clonotypes could contaminate the FACS-sorted repertoires.

The authors made TCR cDNA by 5'RACE template switching, adding a universal primer site and UMIs. One entry per CDR3 protein, called by TCRdb with MiXCR from the 5' RACE reads. The table records about 32,000 distinct CDR3 sequences, 6.6% of them present only once. CDR1 is SGHRS and CDR2 is YFSETQ in the germline V gene. The CDR3 has 14 amino acids. The TCR originated in a man in his late teens or twenties who received the YFV17D yellow fever vaccine. The chain couples TRBV5-1 to TRBJ2-1; D may be TRBD1 (7 bases). The starting material was PBMCs, either bulk or a sorted T-cell subset (CD4+, CD8+, memory, or dextramer-sorted; not recorded which), obtained on the day of the first yellow fever vaccination. CDR3 in DNA: TGCGCCAGCAGCTGGGGGGCAGGGGGGAATGAGCGGTTCTTC. Protein: CASSWGAGGNERFF.